The 16 T cell receptor beta chains presented below share a single source sample, sequenced in a study of PD-L1 blockade in urothelial cancer. Clones were read by immunoSEQ multiplex PCR, and TCRdb kept only the in-frame ones, dropping some. The table records 66,000 or so clones, 88% of them present only once. The time point: peripheral blood 6 weeks after treatment start. The starting material was PBMCs, obtained around atezolizumab (anti-PD-L1) treatment. These receptor sequences come from a man in his sixties with urothelial cancer.

The chain's CDR3 is CASSPQGVNNYGYTF. The CDR3 coding sequence is TGTGCCAGCAGCCCCCAAGGGGTGAACAACTATGGCTACACCTTC. This chain uses TRBV9 with TRBJ1-2; D might be TRBD1 (5 bases). Germline CDR1 reads SGDLS; CDR2 reads YYNGEE. There are 15 residues in the CDR3. The V and J ends lost 4 bases and 2 bases respectively, with 15 bases between them.

The chain couples TRBV28 to TRBJ1-2; D is uncertain. The CDR3 contains 12 residues. Germline-derived CDR1 and CDR2 are MDHEN and SYDVKM. V dropped 3 bases and J dropped 8 bases, with 10 bases sitting between them. The DNA of the CDR3 is TGTGCCAGCAGTTTCTGGGTGGGCGGCTACACCTTC. Its translation is CASSFWVGGYTF.

This chain connects TRBV9 to TRBJ2-1; 9 nucleotides match TRBD2. Germline CDR1 reads SGDLS; CDR2 reads YYNGEE. The V segment lost 3 bases and the J segment 8 bases; nucleotides outside the gene matches: 9. CDR3 length: 15 residues. The CDR3 sequence is CASSASGAYFYEQFF. The CDR3 coding sequence is TGTGCCAGCAGCGCTAGCGGGGCCTACTTCTATGAGCAGTTCTTC. Using reference TRBV9 and TRBJ2-1 for the parts outside the CDR3, the full variable domain is DSGVTQTPKHLITATGQRVTLRCSPRSGDLSVYWYQQSLDQGLQFLIQYYNGEERAKGNILERFSAQQFPDLHSELNLSSLELGDSALYFCASSASGAYFYEQFFGPGTRLTVL.

The V and J genes are TRBV5-1 and TRBJ2-5; a weak D match, TRBD1 (6 bases). The germline CDR1 and CDR2 sequences are SGHRS and YFSETQ. Trimming shortened V by 0 bases and J by 6 bases, and 18 bases separated the two germline ends. The CDR3 has 16 amino acids. Here the CDR3 DNA reads TGCGCCAGCAGCTTGGGGGACACCCTCACCCCCAAGACCCAGTACTTC. Residues: CASSLGDTLTPKTQYF.

V and J are TRBV9 and TRBJ2-1; D is unresolved. The CDR3 runs to 15 residues. Trimming took 5 bases from V and 10 from J, leaving 22 bases between them. Looked up from germline, CDR1 is SGDLS and CDR2 is YYNGEE. The CDR3 region is CASSATPTGSQEQFF. In DNA form, the CDR3 reads TGTGCCAGCAGTGCGACACCTACTGGTTCACAGGAGCAGTTCTTC.

The chain carries TRBV7-9 and TRBJ2-7, with a weak D call TRBD1 (6 bases). V lost 4 bases, J lost 7 bases, and 8 bases lay in between. Germline CDR1 and CDR2: SEHNR and FQNEAQ (reference sequence). The CDR3 sequence is 11 residues long. CDR3 region: CASSYGQEQYF. The CDR3 region has the DNA TGTGCCAGCAGCTACGGACAGGAGCAGTACTTC.

This rearrangement joins TRBV18 to TRBJ1-2, with D unresolved. The CDR3 sequence is 13 residues long. Trimming took off 4 bases at V and 2 bases at J, with 8 bases between the two ends. The germline V gene encodes CDR1 KGHSH and CDR2 LQKENI. For the CDR3, the DNA is TGTGCCAGCTCACGTCCCCCAAACTATGGCTACACCTTC. This translates into CASSRPPNYGYTF.

The chain joins TRBV18 to TRBJ2-1, with 7 bases fitting TRBD2. CDR1 is KGHSH and CDR2 is LQKENI in the germline V gene. The CDR3 is 14 residues long. J lost 6 bases, V lost 3 bases, and 5 bases had no gene match. CDR3 amino acids: CASSPIGGGNEQFF. The CDR3, as DNA: TGTGCCAGCTCACCGATTGGGGGGGGCAATGAGCAGTTCTTC. Drawing the rest from reference TRBV18 and TRBJ2-1, the complete variable domain is NAGVMQNPRHLVRRRGQEARLRCSPMKGHSHVYWYRQLPEEGLKFMVYLQKENIIDESGMPKERFSAEFPKEGPSILRIQQVVRGDSAAYFCASSPIGGGNEQFFGPGTRLTVL.

This clone has just one count. The chain uses TRBV7-6 and TRBJ2-1, with a possible D match to TRBD2 (5 bases). Germline CDR1 reads SGHVS; CDR2 reads FNYEAQ. Trimming shortened V by 5 bases and J by 8 bases, and 25 bases separated the two germline ends. The CDR3 totals 17 residues. In DNA form, the CDR3 reads TGTGCCAGCAGCCCCTCCCCCACTAGTCCCCAGCCATATGAGCAGTTCTTC. Translated: CASSPSPTSPQPYEQFF.

The chain has TRBV5-1 and TRBJ2-5; TRBD2 matches at 14 bases. CDR3 length: 17 residues. Germline CDR1 SGHRS, CDR2 YFSETQ. V was clipped by 4 bases and J by 2 bases; unmatched bases: 7. DNA for the CDR3: TGCGCCAGCAGCCCGGGACTAGCGGGAGTACGGCAAGAGACCCAGTACTTC. Its protein is CASSPGLAGVRQETQYF.

The chain uses TRBV5-6 and TRBJ2-5; possible D gene TRBD1, 6 bases. The CDR3 contains 15 residues. Trimming removed 3 bases from V and 4 bases from J, with 16 bases in between. Germline CDR1 is SGHDT and CDR2 is YYEEEE. CDR3 in DNA: TGTGCCAGCAGCTCCGACAGGTCTTTTCGAGAGACCCAGTACTTC. Encoded protein: CASSSDRSFRETQYF.

The V gene is TRBV28, the J gene TRBJ1-1, with D hard to call. This CDR3 is 11 amino acids long. The V and J ends lost 5 bases and 4 bases respectively, with 5 bases between them. CDR1 and CDR2 from the germline V gene are MDHEN and SYDVKM. The CDR3 bases are TGTGCCAGCAGTCGGGGCACTGAAGCTTTCTTT. Translating it yields CASSRGTEAFF.

The chain joins TRBV18 to TRBJ2-2; the match to TRBD2 covers 12 bases. Trimming at V came to 0 bases and at J to 3 bases, leaving 8 bases not matched to a gene. The germline V gene encodes CDR1 KGHSH and CDR2 LQKENI. This CDR3 is built from 19 residues. The CDR3 bases are TGTGCCAGCTCACCACCAACGCTAGCGGGAGGGCCTGACACCGGGGAGCTGTTTTTT. It specifies CASSPPTLAGGPDTGELFF.

The CDR3 nucleotides read TGTGCCAGCAGCCACAACAGGGTCCTGAACACTGAAGCTTTCTTT. This encodes CASSHNRVLNTEAFF. The chain uses TRBV7-9 and TRBJ1-1; D may be TRBD1 (6 bases). Germline-derived CDR1 and CDR2 are SEHNR and FQNEAQ (reference sequence). This CDR3 is built from 15 residues. Deletions cut 5 bases from V and 0 bases from J, with 13 bases between. The variable domain in full, with the rest retrieved from reference TRBV7-9 and TRBJ1-1, is DTGVSQNPRHKITKRGQNVTFRCDPISEHNRLYWYRQTLGQGPEFLTYFQNEAQLEKSRLLSDRFSAERPKGSFSTLEIQRTEQGDSAMYLCASSHNRVLNTEAFFGQGTRLTVV.

This clone was picked up one time. The chain employs TRBV7-6 and TRBJ2-1; a possible D gene is TRBD2 (6 bases). Looked up from germline, CDR1 is SGHVS and CDR2 is FNYEAQ. The V end was cut by 2 bases, the J end by 4 bases, with 12 bases between. The CDR3 has 15 residues. CDR3 residues: CASSLYGRGYNEQFF. CDR3 nucleotide sequence: TGTGCCAGCAGCTTATACGGGAGAGGGTACAATGAGCAGTTCTTC.

The chain employs TRBV25-1 and TRBJ1-5; no definite D call. The CDR3 contains 13 residues. The germline CDR1 and CDR2 sequences are MGHDK and SYGVNS. V was cut by 2 bases and J by 3 bases, with 5 bases left in between. CDR3 bases: TGTGCCAGCAGTGAACGTATCAATCAGCCCCAGCATTTT. It yields the protein CASSERINQPQHF.